This T cell receptor (beta chain) was sequenced in a study of identical twins. The CDR3 totals 19 residues. V was pared by 4 bases and J by 1 base, with 16 bases of the junction left unmatched. In germline, CDR1 is MDHEN, CDR2 SYDVKM. In this sample, this clonotype turned up a few times. Its matching antigen is unknown. Broader study findings: With monozygotic twins, out-of-frame TCR alpha sharing exceeded what models estimated. Within beta out-of-frame sequences, the excess sharing observed between twins was weaker.

MiXCR was run by TCRdb on the 5' RACE reads, yielding one entry per CDR3 protein. The table has some 460,000 distinct CDR3 sequences, approximately 15% seen once. A further study also used this sample, focusing on yellow fever vaccine responses in identical twins. As that study records: As reported, the vaccine T cell response of twins seemed partly convergent and partly personalized.

The specimen sequenced was CD4+ T cells sorted from blood. This receptor was obtained from a woman between 18 and 30 years old in good health. This rearrangement joins TRBV28 to TRBJ2-4; 7 positions agree with TRBD2. The CDR3 region is CASSSPYPRDYSAKNIQYF. The CDR3 DNA reads TGTGCCAGCAGTTCGCCCTACCCTAGGGACTACTCGGCCAAAAACATTCAGTACTTC.